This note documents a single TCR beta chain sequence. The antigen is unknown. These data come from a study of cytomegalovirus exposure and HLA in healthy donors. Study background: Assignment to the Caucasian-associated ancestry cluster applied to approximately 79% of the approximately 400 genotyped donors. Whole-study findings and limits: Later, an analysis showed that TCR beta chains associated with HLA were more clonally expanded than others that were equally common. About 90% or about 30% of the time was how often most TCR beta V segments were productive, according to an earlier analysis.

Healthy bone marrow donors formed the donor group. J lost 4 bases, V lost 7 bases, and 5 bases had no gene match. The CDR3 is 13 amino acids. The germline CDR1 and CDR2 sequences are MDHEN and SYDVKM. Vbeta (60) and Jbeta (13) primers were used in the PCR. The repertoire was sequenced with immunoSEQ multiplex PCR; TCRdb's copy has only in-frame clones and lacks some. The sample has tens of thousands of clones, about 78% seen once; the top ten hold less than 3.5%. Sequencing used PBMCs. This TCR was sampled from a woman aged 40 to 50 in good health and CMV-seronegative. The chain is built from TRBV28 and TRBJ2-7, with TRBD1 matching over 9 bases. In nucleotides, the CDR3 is TGTGCCAGCATGGGGACAGGGTATTACGAGCAGTACTTC. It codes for CASMGTGYYEQYF. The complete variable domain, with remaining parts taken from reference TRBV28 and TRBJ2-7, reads DVKVTQSSRYLVKRTGEKVFLECVQDMDHENMFWYRQDPGLGLRLIYFSYDVKMKEKGDIPEGYSVSREKKERFSLILESASTNQTSMYLCASMGTGYYEQYFGPGTRLTVT.